The clone carrying this T cell receptor (beta chain) was seen repeatedly, ten times or more. The data were taken from a study of T-cell reconstitution after alpha-beta-depleted transplantation in children. The CDR3 covers 13 residues. Germline lookup yields CDR1 SEHNR and CDR2 FQNEAQ (reference sequence). V dropped 0 bases and J dropped 10 bases, with 10 bases sitting between them. TCRbeta library preparation incorporated unique molecular identifiers. TCRdb fed the PCR reads into MiXCR, producing one record per CDR3 protein. In the table there are hundreds of thousands of distinct CDR3 sequences, roughly a tenth of which are singletons.

The rearrangement links TRBV7-9 to TRBJ2-1, with no clear D. Material: PBMCs, obtained before TCRalphabeta/CD19-depleted stem cell transplant. The source of this sequence is a child under two years old with acute myeloid leukemia, due to receive a stem cell transplant. DNA of the CDR3: TGTGCCAGCAGCTTAGCCCCTGCGAGCGAGCAGTTCTTC. It is translated as CASSLAPASEQFF.